This T cell receptor beta chain was profiled in a study of cytomegalovirus exposure and HLA in healthy donors (dated by TCRdb to 2016 to 2017). Context from the whole study: In an earlier analysis of 450 to 750 of the donors, less than 350 Gb of sequence data and approximately 120 million unique TCR beta sequences from 150 million to 200 million T cells were reported. About 300 gigabases of sequencing data and some 85 million unique TCR sequences were included in an early release covering about 700 HLA-typed donors. Of the 350 to 400 genotyped donors, about 80% fell in the genetic ancestry cluster associated with self-reported Caucasian donors. The aim of the study was to test whether cataloging public T cell receptors could identify signatures of past pathogen exposure. The study used immunosequencing to profile the T cell repertoires of hundreds of subjects and linked those repertoires to cytomegalovirus serostatus. In addition to the first cohort of around 670 subjects, a separate validation cohort of under 150 different subjects was used. To predict cytomegalovirus infection status, the study combined high-throughput TCR immunosequencing, statistical association of individual TCRs with disease status, and machine learning. To study patterns of TCR occurrence, a later analysis re-analyzed previously published TCR beta repertoires from several hundred donors and added high-resolution HLA genotyping. In the later analysis, no new phenotypic data were used to find candidate immune exposures; instead, reliance was placed on TCR beta sequences and their occurrence across donors. To decide whether each TCR beta V gene segment behaved as functional or pseudogenic, an earlier analysis of nearly 600 of the donors relied on high-throughput TCR beta sequencing. Donor age, sex, ethnicity and CMV serostatus were compiled alongside the repertoire data. A later genetic analysis used genome-wide SNP genotypes for about three fifths of the 666 donors, treating that subset as a discovery cohort. All discovery cohort repertoires had been generated using a single sequencing platform. Class I and class II HLA loci were covered by the typing at four-digit resolution. The number of typed donors differed by locus: about 629-640 for A, B, C, DRB1 and DQB1; 500 to 550 for DQA1; approximately 600 for DPA1; and around 470 for DPB1. Roughly 5 DR-DQ haplotypes were handled as single units for association and clustering, since linkage in the cohort was strong. Across some 400 genotyped donors of the cohort, an average of about 240,000 unique TCR beta nucleotide sequences per donor were sequenced, and 15% to 20% of those sequences were non-productive.

Study-level results and caveats: A further reported finding was that TCR beta sequences accurately predicted the HLA-A and HLA-B alleles for most subjects in the first cohort. In a later genetic analysis, fewer N-insertions in productive TCRs were reported among donors in an Asian-associated ancestry cluster than the roughly 640-donor mean. Linkage disequilibrium might explain the correlated functional status among segregating V segments, but an unknown experimental factor could not be excluded. The authors suggested that the approach could potentially be extended to other disease states and immunological phenotypes. When HLA alleles, especially DR and DQ, strongly co-occurred, TCR associations were difficult to assign to individual alleles. This cohort had only TCR beta chains sequenced, and the lack of alpha or paired-chain data limited which features could be detected. The classifier was reported to diagnose cytomegalovirus status with high specificity and sensitivity in both the original cohort and the validation cohort. Because counts were too low, about 15 rarely observed V segments, including chromosome 9 orphons, were left out of the earlier analysis of over 550 of the donors. Compared with equally common non-associated chains, HLA-associated TCR beta chains in a later analysis were more clonally expanded and had lower generation probabilities. The study listed approximately 160 TCR beta chains as associated with cytomegalovirus. A later analysis found that most CMV-associated TCR beta chains appeared HLA-restricted, with HLA associations seemingly driven largely by CMV exposure. In a later analysis, TCR association rates were found to vary across HLA loci, with the most associated TCRs seen for DRB1 alleles and the fewest for HLA-C alleles. Because some donors lacked HLA typing at each locus, the association tests relied only on the typed subset. Several of the top co-occurrence clusters appeared to be linked to parvovirus B19, influenza, CMV and Epstein-Barr virus, according to a later analysis. A cluster of highly shared sequence variants was judged likely to represent a technical artifact of the sequencing pipeline. An earlier analysis of approximately 530 of the donors showed that most TCR beta V segments appeared in productive rearrangements either about 90% or about 30% of the time, which broadly matched IMGT annotations. Specific HLA alleles were associated with 16,951 TCR beta sequences at a false discovery rate of 0.05 in a later analysis. The presence/absence analyses assumed that sequencing depth was roughly uniform across donors, and that assumption may not be true. In a later genetic analysis, a missense DCLRE1C variant was associated with V-gene and J-gene trimming of TCR beta chains, and the association was replicated in an independent cohort. Across donors, most TCR sequences were observed very rarely, whereas some public TCRs were present in many individuals. Three of the identified cytomegalovirus-associated TCR beta chains were confirmed in vitro to be specific for cytomegalovirus antigens. Some IMGT-functional V segments, including TRBV6-2 and TRBV6-3, could not be told apart with the 87-base-pair reads, so those segments were excluded. Immune exposure information for the cohort was limited to CMV serostatus.

The cohort was made up of 666 healthy bone marrow donors. At the time of sampling, every cohort member was nominally healthy, though immune exposures that went unrecorded were likely present. The donor was CMV seronegative and belonged to the group of 350 to 400 seronegative cohort members. A peripheral blood sample was collected from each donor, and TCR beta sequencing was performed on peripheral blood mononuclear cells. Genomic DNA was extracted from the blood cell samples with the Qiagen DNeasy Blood Extraction Kit. This clone has just one count. No antigen is known for it. Base qualities were left out, and no much larger clone turns up one base away. Libraries were made using the immunoSEQ multiplex PCR assay. A mixture of 60 forward primers for TCR Vbeta segments and 13 reverse primers for TCR Jbeta segments was used in the multiplex PCR. The CDR3 region of rearranged TCR beta genes was amplified from genomic DNA by a multiplex PCR assay. On the Illumina HiSeq System, the amplified TCR beta libraries were sequenced as 87-base-pair reads. The study's processing was this. In a later analysis, 70 million to 95 million unique TCR beta chains were counted across the approximately 670 repertoires, and around 10 million of these chains were shared by at least two donors. Raw reads were error-corrected and collapsed into unique sequences by a nearest-neighbor algorithm in which closely related sequences were merged to remove PCR and sequencing errors. To assign V, D and J gene segments, CDR3 sequences were aligned to IMGT reference sequences. Each retained sequence needed at least a six-nucleotide match to both a V gene segment and a J gene segment. Rearrangements were called productive when the CDR3 lacked stop codons and stayed in frame with V and J; all others were non-productive. Following IMGT convention, CDR3 was defined as the stretch from the second conserved V-encoded cysteine to the conserved J-encoded phenylalanine. In an earlier analysis of more than 550 of the donors, sequences lacking an unambiguous match to a single V gene segment were excluded. In an earlier analysis of several hundred of the donors, a V segment was called functional when productive rearrangements were above 56.7%, and segregating when the standard deviation between donors exceeded 5%. To diagnose cytomegalovirus status from the catalog of TCR beta chain sequences, a statistical classification framework was built. In a later analysis, TCR nucleotide sequences were compared against IMGT/GENE-DB human TR gene sequences so that V and J genes could be assigned. In a later analysis, CDR3 sequences and most-parsimonious VDJ recombination scenarios were assigned using the TCRdist pipeline. A later analysis defined each TCR beta chain by its CDR3 amino acid sequence plus V-gene family, and excluded reads lacking a unique V-gene family. In a later analysis, fewer than 650 highly shared, low-generation-probability nucleotide sequences were removed to address suspected cross-contamination and a sequencing artifact. In a later analysis, a clonal expansion index for each public chain was calculated from normalized within-repertoire ranks of inferred template counts. A later analysis computed generation probabilities with a VDJ recombination model fitted to out-of-frame rearrangements, and checked the results against IGoR. In a later analysis, hypergeometric tests were used to score TCR-TCR, TCR-HLA and TCR-CMV co-occurrence, with a repertoire-size bias correction applied to TCR pairs. False discovery rates were estimated in a later analysis by permuting HLA or CMV assignments 20 times. In a later analysis, co-occurring TCRs were grouped with DBSCAN, and TCRdist sequence similarity was added when clustering was performed within HLA-allele-positive subsets. Repertoires with fewer than 30,000 or more than 120,000 public chains, plus five repertoires with anomalous nucleotide sharing, were excluded from co-occurrence clustering. The clones in this table, taken by TCRdb from immuneACCESS, are in-frame only. Not every clone is retained; where verified, under half of the shortfall comes from an unresolved V gene, and the cause of the rest is unknown. V and J calls and clone size are as listed in that table; D and trimming were resolved from the DNA. This sample has 170,000 or so clones in its table, and about 85% of those were observed once. Of the sample, approximately 1.9% is held by the ten largest clones.

From its cysteine to its phenylalanine, the CDR3 spans 12 amino acids. Only the CDR3 part of the read is kept: 36 bases, read in frame from the first base. The germline V gene (reference sequence) gives CDR1 as MNHNY and CDR2 as SVGAGI. V is clipped by 8 bases and J by 1 base, and the sequence between their germline boundaries is 6 bases long. The receptor chain draws on TRBV6-6 and TRBJ2-1, with the D gene too uncertain to name. This clonotype was obtained from a man aged 18 to 35 in good health and CMV-seronegative. Sample: PBMCs. The CDR3 corresponds to CASARSYNEQFF. The DNA is as follows: TGTGCCAGCGCTAGATCCTACAATGAGCAGTTCTTC.